This section outlines one T cell receptor (beta chain) sequence together with its context. The target antigen is unknown. The method was immunoSEQ multiplex PCR; TCRdb's version includes in-frame clones alone and lacks a portion of them. The sample lists 250,000 to 350,000 clones; roughly four fifths were seen once. These data belong to a study of cytotoxic CD8 clonotypes in ibrutinib-treated CLL. The wider study: Response was recorded as partial in approximately 24 patients and complete in 2; at median around 68 months, approximately 14 remained remitted and approximately twelve had progressed. Study results and caveats: The clonality rise at ibrutinib response reflected private clonotype expansion. Baseline clonality exceeded age-matched healthy donors and tracked circulating CD8+ T-cell counts.

The CDR3 contains 17 residues. V was clipped by 1 base and J by 3 bases, with 17 bases between them. Looked up from germline, CDR1 is MGHRA and CDR2 is YSYEKL. The sample was PBMCs, taken at disease progression, from a patient treated with ibrutinib. V and J are TRBV4-1 and TRBJ2-3, with TRBD2 as a possible D gene (6 bases). The clonotype was recovered from a human donor with chronic lymphocytic leukemia. CDR3: CASSQALGGKGTDTQYF. As DNA, the CDR3 is TGCGCCAGCAGCCAAGCATTGGGGGGAAAGGGGACAGATACGCAGTATTTT.